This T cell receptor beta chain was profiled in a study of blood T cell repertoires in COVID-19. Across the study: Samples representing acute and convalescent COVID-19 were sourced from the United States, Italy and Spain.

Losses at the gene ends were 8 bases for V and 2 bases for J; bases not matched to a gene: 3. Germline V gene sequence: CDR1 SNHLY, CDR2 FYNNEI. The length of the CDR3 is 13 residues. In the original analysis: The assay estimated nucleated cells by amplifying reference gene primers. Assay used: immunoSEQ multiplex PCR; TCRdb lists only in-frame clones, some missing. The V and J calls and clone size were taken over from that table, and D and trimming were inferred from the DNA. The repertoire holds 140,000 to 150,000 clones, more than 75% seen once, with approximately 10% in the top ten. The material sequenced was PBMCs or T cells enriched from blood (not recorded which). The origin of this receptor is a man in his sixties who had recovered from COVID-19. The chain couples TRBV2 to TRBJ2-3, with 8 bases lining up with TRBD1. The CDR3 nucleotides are TGTGCCAGCTCAGGGGGCAACACAGATACGCAGTATTTT. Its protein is CASSGGNTDTQYF. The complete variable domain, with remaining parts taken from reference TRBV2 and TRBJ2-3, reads EPEVTQTPSHQVTQMGQEVILRCVPISNHLYFYWYRQILGQKVEFLVSFYNNEISEKSEIFDDQFSVERPDGSNFTLKIRSTKLEDSAMYFCASSGGNTDTQYFGPGTRLTVL.